A selection of T cell receptor beta chains follows, all from one sample in a study of T cells after yellow fever vaccination. Using its own MiXCR run on the 5' RACE reads, TCRdb lists one record per CDR3 protein. The table lists just under 600,000 distinct CDR3 sequences, roughly 14% of them singletons. Material: PBMCs, obtained on the day of the yellow fever booster vaccination. Every receptor here comes from a man in his thirties or forties who received the YFV17D yellow fever vaccine. Both conserved end residues are part of each CDR3. D genes are given only for firm matches. For some rows the clone size is stated as once, few or many, or as a class when expanded; others skip it.

size	V	D	J	CDR3	DNA
.	TRBV12-3/TRBV12-4	TRBD2	TRBJ2-3	CASSLRAGVSPDTQYF	TGTGCCAGCAGTTTAAGAGCGGGAGTCAGCCCAGATACGCAGTATTTT
few	TRBV29-1	.	TRBJ2-1	CSVEVYNEQFF	TGCAGCGTTGAAGTGTACAATGAGCAGTTCTTC
few	TRBV29-1	TRBD2	TRBJ2-5	CSVAAAGTSGRETQYF	TGCAGCGTCGCAGCAGCGGGGACTAGCGGGAGAGAGACCCAGTACTTC
.	TRBV6-5	TRBD2	TRBJ2-2	CASSYSLAGGQGELFF	TGTGCCAGCAGTTACTCGCTAGCGGGAGGGCAGGGGGAGCTGTTTTTT
.	TRBV6-2/TRBV6-3	.	TRBJ1-1	CASRPGEGASKREAFF	TGTGCCAGCCGCCCGGGGGAAGGGGCGAGTAAGAGAGAAGCTTTCTTT
few	TRBV15	.	TRBJ2-7	CATSRERQGRAYEQYF	TGTGCCACCAGCAGAGAGCGTCAGGGGAGGGCCTACGAGCAGTACTTC
.	TRBV19	TRBD1	TRBJ1-1	CASSIVTGGTEAFF	TGTGCCAGTAGTATAGTTACAGGGGGCACTGAAGCTTTCTTT
.	TRBV4-2	.	TRBJ2-1	CASRGTLIRRQTSYNEQFF	TGTGCCAGCAGGGGGACACTGATTAGACGCCAAACCTCCTACAATGAGCAGTTCTTC
.	TRBV7-8	.	TRBJ2-7	CASRLTVGLSYEQYF	TGTGCCAGCAGGTTAACAGTCGGGCTATCCTACGAGCAGTACTTC
many	TRBV6-5	.	TRBJ2-2	CASSYSSGPGELFF	TGTGCCAGCAGTTACTCTAGCGGCCCCGGGGAGCTGTTTTTT
few	TRBV7-2	.	TRBJ2-2	CASGAWGADTGELFF	TGTGCCAGCGGCGCCTGGGGTGCCGACACCGGGGAGCTGTTTTTT
.	TRBV7-8	TRBD2	TRBJ2-7	CASTLQGSGSYEQYF	TGTGCCAGCACCCTACAGGGTAGCGGGAGCTACGAGCAGTACTTC
.	TRBV20-1	.	TRBJ2-7	CSARGAGGSSYEQYF	TGCAGTGCCAGGGGGGCGGGTGGCAGCTCCTACGAGCAGTACTTC
few	TRBV24-1	TRBD1	TRBJ2-3	CATSDPGQGTDTQYF	TGTGCCACCAGTGATCCGGGACAGGGCACAGATACGCAGTATTTT
few	TRBV6-5	.	TRBJ2-1	CASSYPRSNEQFF	TGTGCCAGCAGTTACCCACGTTCAAACGAGCAGTTCTTC
many	TRBV5-1	.	TRBJ2-7	CASSLGNEQYF	TGCGCCAGCAGCTTGGGTAACGAGCAGTACTTC
few	TRBV20-1	.	TRBJ2-3	CSARDQNVGDTQYF	TGCAGTGCTAGAGACCAGAACGTGGGTGATACGCAGTATTTT
.	TRBV6-1	TRBD1	TRBJ2-7	CASRILGVVGQGVSVEQYF	TGTGCCAGCAGGATACTTGGGGTCGTGGGACAGGGGGTTTCAGTCGAGCAGTACTTC
.	TRBV24-1	.	TRBJ2-2	CATRGGGTNTGELFF	TGTGCCACCCGAGGGGGAGGGACGAACACCGGGGAGCTGTTTTTT
.	TRBV6-1	.	TRBJ2-6	CASSIGDMGQSSGANVLTF	TGTGCCAGCAGCATTGGGGACATGGGGCAGAGCTCTGGGGCCAACGTCCTGACTTTC
few	TRBV6-1	.	TRBJ2-7	CASNPRGAYEQYF	TGTGCCAGCAATCCTAGGGGGGCCTACGAGCAGTACTTC
.	TRBV6-2/TRBV6-3	TRBD2	TRBJ2-5	CASRPGLAGGPYQETQYF	TGTGCCAGCAGGCCCGGACTAGCGGGAGGTCCGTACCAAGAGACCCAGTACTTC
.	TRBV30	TRBD1	TRBJ2-7	CAWSGETGGQYTPYEQYF	TGTGCCTGGAGTGGTGAGACAGGGGGTCAGTATACTCCCTACGAGCAGTACTTC
few	TRBV11-2	.	TRBJ2-7	CASSLVRGITYEQYF	TGTGCCAGCAGCTTAGTGCGCGGGATTACCTACGAGCAGTACTTC
few	TRBV7-8	.	TRBJ2-3	CASSPQGAGVDTQYF	TGTGCCAGCAGCCCCCAGGGGGCGGGAGTAGATACGCAGTATTTT
.	TRBV28	TRBD2	TRBJ2-1	CASRPGLAGEYEQFF	TGTGCCAGCAGACCGGGACTAGCGGGAGAGTATGAGCAGTTCTTC
.	TRBV28	.	TRBJ2-3	CASSRPSVQSDTQYF	TGTGCCAGCTCTAGACCTAGCGTACAGAGTGATACGCAGTATTTT
few	TRBV7-2	TRBD2	TRBJ2-1	CASSFGLAGGYNEQFF	TGTGCCAGCAGCTTCGGACTAGCGGGGGGTTACAATGAGCAGTTCTTC
.	TRBV29-1	.	TRBJ1-5	CSVALSGSGNQPQHF	TGCAGCGTTGCCCTAAGTGGCAGCGGTAATCAGCCCCAGCATTTT
.	TRBV6-1	.	TRBJ1-5	CASSDPGTTNQPQHF	TGTGCCAGCAGTGATCCCGGGACCACCAATCAGCCCCAGCATTTT
few	TRBV7-6	TRBD2	TRBJ2-3	CASSLARTSGNTDTQYF	TGTGCCAGCAGCTTAGCTCGGACTAGCGGGAACACAGATACGCAGTATTTT
.	TRBV12-3/TRBV12-4	TRBD2	TRBJ2-3	CASRYGLAGGPDTQYF	TGTGCCAGCAGATACGGACTAGCGGGAGGGCCAGATACGCAGTATTTT
many	TRBV12-3/TRBV12-4	.	TRBJ1-3	CASSLEPGNTIYF	TGTGCCAGCAGTTTAGAACCTGGAAACACCATATATTTT
.	TRBV20-1	TRBD2	TRBJ2-1	CSASWTSGSRNEQFF	TGCAGTGCTTCCTGGACTAGCGGGAGTAGGAATGAGCAGTTCTTC
.	TRBV29-1	.	TRBJ1-4	CSVDTAGGPDEKLFF	TGCAGCGTCGACACGGCAGGAGGGCCCGATGAAAAACTGTTTTTT
few	TRBV28	TRBD1	TRBJ1-5	CASRTWDRRSQPQHF	TGTGCCAGCAGAACCTGGGACAGGAGGAGTCAGCCCCAGCATTTT
few	TRBV3-1	.	TRBJ1-4	CASSQVRQGDEKLFF	TGTGCCAGCAGCCAGGTCCGGCAGGGAGATGAAAAACTGTTTTTT
.	TRBV15	.	TRBJ2-2	CATSRDAGTGELFF	TGTGCCACCAGCAGAGATGCAGGGACCGGGGAGCTGTTTTTT
.	TRBV27	.	TRBJ2-1	CASSLSTSGTRYNEQFF	TGTGCCAGCAGTTTATCGACCTCCGGGACAAGATACAATGAGCAGTTCTTC
few	TRBV7-9	.	TRBJ1-6	CASTPDDSPLHF	TGTGCCAGCACCCCAGACGATTCACCCCTCCACTTT
.	TRBV4-3	.	TRBJ2-5	CASSQSQGETQYF	TGCGCCAGCAGCCAATCCCAGGGGGAGACCCAGTACTTC
.	TRBV9	TRBD1	TRBJ2-2	CASSILGTGGTGELFF	TGTGCCAGCAGCATCCTTGGGACAGGGGGCACCGGGGAGCTGTTTTTT
.	TRBV20-1	TRBD2	TRBJ2-7	CSARDPSGISYEQYF	TGCAGTGCTAGAGACCCTAGCGGGATATCCTACGAGCAGTACTTC
.	TRBV5-5	TRBD1	TRBJ2-2	CASSLVQGVGELFF	TGTGCCAGCAGCTTGGTGCAGGGGGTCGGGGAGCTGTTTTTT
few	TRBV19	.	TRBJ2-1	CASSIDTVNEQFF	TGTGCCAGTAGTATAGATACAGTAAATGAGCAGTTCTTC
few	TRBV20-1	.	TRBJ1-6	CSVLGRDNSPLHF	TGCAGTGTTTTAGGACGGGATAATTCACCCCTCCACTTT
few	TRBV12-3/TRBV12-4	.	TRBJ2-7	CASSFLETSYEQYF	.
few	TRBV7-2	TRBD2	TRBJ2-7	CASSLGAGEAYEQYF	TGTGCCAGCAGTTTAGGAGCGGGAGAAGCCTACGAGCAGTACTTC
few	TRBV18	.	TRBJ2-6	CASSPPNLPHSGANVLTF	TGTGCCAGCTCACCACCGAATTTGCCTCACTCTGGGGCCAACGTCCTGACTTTC
.	TRBV29-1	.	TRBJ2-1	CSVEDGSANEQFF	TGCAGCGTTGAAGATGGTAGCGCCAATGAGCAGTTCTTC
few	TRBV15	TRBD2	TRBJ2-5	CATSSLTSGMGETQYF	TGTGCCACCAGCAGTCTGACTAGCGGGATGGGGGAGACCCAGTACTTC
many	TRBV27	TRBD1	TRBJ1-6	CASSYRDRGSPLHF	TGTGCCAGCAGCTACCGGGACAGGGGTTCACCCCTCCACTTT